Following are 13 T cell receptor beta chains from one sample sequenced in a study of low-dose radiotherapy and immunotherapy resistance in tumors. Gene-specific TRAV and TRBV primers were used for first-strand cDNA, covering alpha and beta chains. The TCRs were subjected to amplification over around 19 PCR cycles employing a constant-region primer in conjunction with a V-primer adapter. TCRdb re-called the reads through MiXCR, storing one row per CDR3 protein. The sample holds approximately 100,000 distinct CDR3 sequences, under 25% seen once. The time point is: after trial treatment. Treatment described: LDRT plus nivolumab, ipilimumab, low-dose cyclophosphamide and aspirin (RACIN trial). Sequenced material: PBMCs, taken after low-dose radiotherapy plus immunotherapy. The receptors were sampled from a male donor with prostate cancer.

In its sample, this clonotype was seen many times. V is TRBV7-3 and J is TRBJ2-2; D unresolved. This CDR3 spans 14 amino acids. CDR1 is SGHTA, CDR2 FQGTGA, per germline. With 1 base removed from V and 4 bases from J, the gap between germline ends came to 7 bases. The CDR3 DNA reads as TGTGCCAGCAGCTTAATGACTGTCACCGGGGAGCTGTTTTTT. Amino acids: CASSLMTVTGELFF.

This chain joins TRBV6-1 and TRBJ2-1, with 8 bases matching TRBD2. The J segment lost 3 bases and the V segment lost 6 bases, leaving 16 bases of the junction unmatched. The CDR3 has 18 amino acids. The germline V gene encodes CDR1 MNHNS and CDR2 SASEGT. The CDR3 DNA sequence: TGTGCCAGCAGCCCACGAAGGAGCGGGGGTAACTTCTACAATGAGCAGTTCTTC. This translates into CASSPRRSGGNFYNEQFF.

As regards this clonotype: Because the CDR3's place on the DNA is in doubt, the DNA is left out and the CDR3 is given as listed by TCRdb. CDR3 amino acids: CASSWTASNTGELFFF. The gene calls are TRBV5-1 and TRBJ2-2; TRBD1, the D gene given by the table, was not confirmed from the DNA. The CDR3 is 16 residues long, ends included. Germline V gives CDR1 SGHRS, CDR2 YFSETQ.

This clonotype has ten or more counts. V usage is TRBV4-1 and J usage is TRBJ2-1; TRBD2 matches at 7 bases. From germline, CDR1 is MGHRA and CDR2 YSYEKL. V shed 1 base and J 9 bases; nucleotides not matched to a gene: 3. This CDR3 has 13 residues. The DNA for the CDR3 is TGCGCCAGCAGCCAAGGGGGGGGGAGTGAGCAGTTCTTC. Its translation is CASSQGGGSEQFF.

This clonotype was counted ten times or more. The J gene is TRBJ1-2, the V gene TRBV29-1; 8 bases line up with TRBD1. Germline CDR1 reads SQVTM; CDR2 reads ANQGSEA. The ends lost 7 bases at V and 2 bases at J; junction bases unmatched: 0. This CDR3 is built from 11 residues. CDR3 DNA sequence: TGCAGCGGACAGGGGAACTATGGCTACACCTTC. The encoded protein is CSGQGNYGYTF.

This clonotype was recorded many times. The genes are TRBV9 and TRBJ2-1, with TRBD2 identical over 7 bases. CDR3 size: 16 residues. Per germline, CDR1 SGDLS and CDR2 YYNGEE. Trimming cost V 3 bases and J 0 bases; bases outside gene matches: 6. CDR3 residues: CASSGIGRGSYNEQFF. CDR3 bases: TGTGCCAGCAGCGGCATTGGGAGGGGCTCCTACAATGAGCAGTTCTTC.

This clonotype was seen a single time. Given a much more abundant clone one base away, this may be a read error. The CDR3 carries no conserved terminal phenylalanine or tryptophan, so it likely arises from a read error. V usage is TRBV30 and J usage is TRBJ2-1; D not resolved. Germline V CDR1 and CDR2: GTSNPN, SVGIG (reference sequence). The length of the CDR3 is 11 residues. V lost 1 base to trimming and J lost 10 bases, with 8 bases between them. The CDR3 sequence is CAWSELFEQFC. CDR3 coding DNA: TGTGCCTGGAGTGAACTATTCGAGCAGTTCTGC.

The chain employs TRBV12-3 or TRBV12-4 and TRBJ1-1; TRBD1 matches 7 bases. This CDR3 has 12 residues. The ends lost 5 bases at V and 8 bases at J; junction bases unmatched: 5. This CDR3 reads CASSQRGREAFF. In DNA form, the CDR3 reads TGTGCCAGCAGTCAGAGGGGGCGGGAAGCTTTCTTT.

There are many counts of this clonotype. The chain recombines TRBV5-1 with TRBJ2-1; 11 bases align to TRBD2. CDR3 length: 15 residues. The V and J ends lost 5 bases and 5 bases, in that order; junction bases with no gene match: 6. The germline V gene encodes CDR1 SGHRS and CDR2 YFSETQ. CDR3 in DNA: TGCGCCAGCAGGCCCGGGACTAGCGGACACAATGAGCAGTTCTTC. Encoded protein: CASRPGTSGHNEQFF.

The sample holds many counts of this clonotype. The rearrangement links TRBV7-2 to TRBJ1-1; D is possibly TRBD1 (5 bases). Trimming took 5 bases from V and 5 from J, leaving 15 bases between them. Looked up from germline, CDR1 is SGHTA and CDR2 is FQGNSA. The CDR3 totals 14 residues. CDR3 protein: CASSTQPGTTEAFF. DNA of the CDR3: TGTGCCAGCAGCACCCAACCCGGGACGACTGAAGCTTTCTTT.

The V gene is TRBV6-1, the J gene TRBJ1-5; 8 bases map to TRBD1. The CDR3 spans 15 residues. Unmatched junction bases numbered 8, after V lost 6 bases and J lost 4 bases. Germline V CDR1 and CDR2: MNHNS, SASEGT. This chain's CDR3 is CASRFSDRANQPQHF. CDR3 bases: TGTGCCAGCAGATTCTCGGACAGGGCTAATCAGCCCCAGCATTTT.

This clonotype was counted at least ten times. The rearrangement links TRBV11-2 to TRBJ2-2, with no clear D. The germline gives CDR1 SGHAT, CDR2 FQNNGV. The CDR3 covers 16 residues. V dropped 5 bases and J dropped 4 bases, with 17 bases sitting between them. CDR3 amino acids: CASSTRSEEFTGELFF. CDR3 nucleotides: TGTGCCAGCAGCACTCGCAGCGAAGAGTTCACCGGGGAGCTGTTTTTT.

Many counts were recorded for this clonotype. The chain recombines TRBV29-1 with TRBJ2-5; TRBD2 is a possible D gene (5 bases). The CDR3 totals 13 residues. The V and J ends lost 0 bases and 4 bases respectively, with 9 bases between them. The germline V gene encodes CDR1 SQVTM and CDR2 ANQGSEA. The CDR3 spells CSVEEAAGETQYF. CDR3 in DNA: TGCAGCGTTGAAGAGGCGGCGGGAGAGACCCAGTACTTC. The full variable domain, completed using reference TRBV29-1 and TRBJ2-5, is SAVISQKPSRDICQRGTSLTIQCQVDSQVTMMFWYRQQPGQSLTLIATANQGSEATYESGFVIDKFPISRPNLTFSTLTVSNMSPEDSSIYLCSVEEAAGETQYFGPGTRLLVL.